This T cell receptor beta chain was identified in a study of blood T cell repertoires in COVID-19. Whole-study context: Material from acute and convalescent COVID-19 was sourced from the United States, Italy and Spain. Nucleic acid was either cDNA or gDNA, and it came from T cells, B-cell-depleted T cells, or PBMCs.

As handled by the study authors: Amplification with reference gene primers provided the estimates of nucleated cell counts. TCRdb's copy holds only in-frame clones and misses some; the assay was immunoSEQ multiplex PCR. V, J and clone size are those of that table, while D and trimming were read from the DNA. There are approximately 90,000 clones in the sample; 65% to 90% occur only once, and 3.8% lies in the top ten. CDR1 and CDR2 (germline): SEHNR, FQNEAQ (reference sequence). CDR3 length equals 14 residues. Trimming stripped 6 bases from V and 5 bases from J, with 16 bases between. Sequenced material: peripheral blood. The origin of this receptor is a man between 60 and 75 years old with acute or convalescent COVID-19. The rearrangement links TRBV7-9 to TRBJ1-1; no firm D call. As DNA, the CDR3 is TGTGCCAGCAGAACGTCCTCGGCCGGGACTGAAGCTTTCTTT. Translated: CASRTSSAGTEAFF.